A selection of T cell receptor beta chains follows, all from one sample in a study of response to subunit inactivated influenza vaccine. TCRdb ran MiXCR on the RT-PCR reads and lists one entry per CDR3 protein. The sample yields hundreds of thousands of distinct CDR3 sequences, 12% seen once. Sequencing was performed on PBMCs from blood, taken on the day of vaccination. The receptors were sampled from a man in his fifties who received an inactivated influenza vaccine. CDR3s include the opening cysteine and the closing phenylalanine or tryptophan. The D gene is left open where the match is weak. Not all rows give a size; the values are once, few, many and, for expanded clones, a class.

J gene	V gene	clone size	D gene	CDR3 protein	CDR3 DNA
TRBJ2-7	TRBV7-9	-	-	CASSKSFALTREQYF	TGTGCCAGCAGCAAAAGCTTTGCCTTAACCCGGGAGCAGTACTTC
TRBJ2-5	TRBV6-1	few	TRBD2	CASRFLAGTQETQYF	TGTGCCAGCAGGTTTCTAGCGGGGACCCAAGAGACCCAGTACTTC
TRBJ2-3	TRBV7-2	-	-	CASSLGSFENTQYF	TGTGCCAGCAGCTTAGGTTCCTTCGAAAATACGCAGTATTTT
TRBJ2-1	TRBV6-1	-	TRBD2	CASSQGTSGGPYNEQFF	TGTGCCAGCAGTCAAGGGACTAGCGGGGGTCCCTACAATGAGCAGTTCTTC
TRBJ2-7	TRBV19	-	-	CASSMTRYEQYF	TGTGCCAGTAGTATGACACGTTACGAGCAGTACTTC
TRBJ2-2	TRBV7-6	-	TRBD2	CASSSGLAGGVTGELFF	TGTGCCAGCAGCTCGGGACTAGCGGGGGGTGTCACCGGGGAGCTGTTTTTT
TRBJ2-1	TRBV6-5	few	-	CASSYFRGYEQFF	TGTGCCAGCAGTTATTTTCGTGGCTATGAGCAGTTCTTC
TRBJ1-5	TRBV7-9	many	-	CASSQDSSNQPQHF	TGTGCCAGCAGCCAGGACAGTAGCAATCAGCCCCAGCATTTT
TRBJ1-6	TRBV7-9	few	TRBD1	CASSHNRGPRSPLHF	TGTGCCAGCAGTCACAACAGGGGGCCAAGGTCACCCCTCCACTTT
TRBJ2-5	TRBV18	-	TRBD2	CASSPFSGSRGETQYF	TGTGCCAGCTCACCTTTCAGCGGGAGTAGAGGAGAGACCCAGTACTTC
TRBJ1-1	TRBV29-1	many	-	CSVDRTANTEAFF	TGCAGCGTCGATCGGACAGCGAACACTGAAGCTTTCTTT
TRBJ2-5	TRBV7-4	few	TRBD2	CASSPLTSGGEETQYF	TGTGCCAGCAGCCCTCTGACTAGCGGGGGGGAAGAGACCCAGTACTTC
TRBJ2-7	TRBV28	many	TRBD1	CASSLLFAGGQSYEQYF	TGTGCCAGCAGTTTATTATTTGCAGGGGGCCAGTCCTACGAGCAGTACTTC
TRBJ2-1	TRBV28	few	TRBD2	CASMGLAGGSSYNEQFF	TGTGCCAGCATGGGACTAGCGGGAGGGAGCTCCTACAATGAGCAGTTCTTC
TRBJ2-7	TRBV6-1	-	-	CASSEGRLAYPLYYEQYF	TGTGCCAGCAGTGAAGGTCGGCTAGCGTACCCCCTCTACTACGAGCAGTACTTC
TRBJ2-7	TRBV9	-	TRBD2	CASSVARESQYEQYF	TGTGCCAGCAGCGTAGCGCGGGAGAGTCAATACGAGCAGTACTTC
TRBJ2-1	TRBV21-1	-	-	CASSPPSSCNEQFF	TGTGCCAGCAGCCCGCCCAGCAGCTGCAATGAGCAGTTCTTC
TRBJ2-1	TRBV6-2/TRBV6-3	many	TRBD2	CASRLGLAHYNEQFF	TGTGCCAGCAGGCTCGGACTAGCGCACTACAATGAGCAGTTCTTC
TRBJ2-7	TRBV28	few	-	CASSQLSEMYEQYF	TGTGCCAGCAGTCAATTGAGCGAGATGTACGAGCAGTACTTC
TRBJ2-2	TRBV4-2	few	-	CASSQDLAGGSTGELFF	TGTGCCAGCAGCCAAGATCTTGCAGGAGGGTCCACCGGGGAGCTGTTTTTT
TRBJ1-2	TRBV4-1	-	TRBD1	CASSQDLKRPSRDRSLNGYTF	TGCGCCAGCAGCCAAGATTTAAAAAGACCTTCCCGGGACAGGAGTCTCAATGGCTACACCTTC
TRBJ2-2	TRBV27	-	-	CASSFFTNTGELFF	TGTGCCAGCAGTTTTTTCACTAACACCGGGGAGCTGTTTTTT
TRBJ1-5	TRBV12-3/TRBV12-4	-	TRBD1	CASSLAWDRVSNQPQHF	TGTGCCAGCAGTTTAGCATGGGACAGGGTTTCGAATCAGCCCCAGCATTTT
TRBJ2-7	TRBV7-6	few	TRBD2	CASSLALGTNYEQYF	TGTGCCAGCAGCTTAGCGTTAGGGACTAACTACGAGCAGTACTTC
TRBJ2-1	TRBV7-2	few	TRBD2	CASSWGLAGGSNEQFF	TGTGCCAGCAGCTGGGGACTAGCGGGAGGGAGCAATGAGCAGTTCTTC
TRBJ1-1	TRBV6-2/TRBV6-3	-	-	CASSYWPSTEAFF	TGTGCCAGCAGTTACTGGCCCAGCACTGAAGCTTTCTTT
TRBJ2-5	TRBV12-3/TRBV12-4	-	TRBD2	CASSFSTSGRADETQYF	TGTGCCAGCAGTTTCTCGACTAGCGGGAGGGCCGATGAGACCCAGTACTTC
TRBJ1-3	TRBV12-3/TRBV12-4	few	-	CASSFSIRGSLSGNTIYF	TGTGCCAGCAGTTTTTCCATTCGGGGGAGCCTCTCTGGAAACACCATATATTTT
TRBJ2-7	TRBV7-9	-	-	CASSSARGAEYEQYF	TGTGCCAGCAGCTCCGCCCGGGGGGCTGAATACGAGCAGTACTTC
TRBJ2-7	TRBV25-1	many	TRBD1	CASSEYWGTGAYEQYF	TGTGCCAGCAGTGAATATTGGGGGACAGGGGCCTACGAGCAGTACTTC
TRBJ2-2	TRBV4-3	few	-	CASSQDIGDYRTGELFF	TGCGCCAGCAGCCAAGATATAGGCGACTACCGCACCGGGGAGCTGTTTTTT
TRBJ2-1	TRBV7-9	few	-	CASSLPGGSSYNEQFF	TGTGCCAGCAGCTTACCTGGCGGAAGCTCCTACAATGAGCAGTTCTTC
TRBJ1-6	TRBV28	many	-	CASRQGSNSPLHF	TGTGCCAGCAGGCAGGGGTCTAATTCACCCCTCCACTTT
TRBJ2-1	TRBV5-1	few	-	CASSLTDSNYNEQFF	TGCGCCAGCAGCTTGACGGACTCCAATTACAATGAGCAGTTCTTC
TRBJ1-3	TRBV9	few	TRBD1	CASSPRDRSSGNTIYF	TGTGCCAGCAGCCCCAGGGACAGATCCTCTGGAAACACCATATATTTT
TRBJ1-6	TRBV7-7	-	-	CASSLDGTANSPLHF	TGTGCTAGCAGCTTAGACGGGACGGCCAATTCACCCCTCCACTTT
TRBJ2-1	TRBV6-2/TRBV6-3	many	-	CATHGGRSSYNEQFF	TGTGCCACCCATGGGGGTAGGTCTTCCTACAATGAGCAGTTCTTC
TRBJ2-7	TRBV5-1	-	TRBD1	CASSPGTGGLNEQYF	TGCGCCAGCAGCCCCGGGACAGGGGGCTTAAACGAGCAGTACTTC
TRBJ1-1	TRBV20-1	many	-	CSARRRGGEAFF	TGCAGTGCTAGACGGAGGGGTGGTGAAGCTTTCTTT
TRBJ1-1	TRBV6-5	-	-	CASSYSNRAPEAFF	TGTGCCAGCAGTTACTCTAACAGGGCGCCTGAAGCTTTCTTT
TRBJ1-2	TRBV12-3/TRBV12-4	few	-	CASSLGQVGFMSYTF	TGTGCCAGCAGTTTGGGGCAGGTCGGCTTTATGAGCTACACCTTC
TRBJ1-6	TRBV6-1	many	-	CASRTGISSYNSPLHF	TGTGCCAGCAGAACAGGGATTAGCTCCTATAATTCACCCCTCCACTTT
TRBJ2-7	TRBV6-5	few	TRBD1	CASSYSGTGLSYEQYF	TGTGCCAGCAGTTACTCCGGGACAGGTCTCTCCTACGAGCAGTACTTC
TRBJ1-1	TRBV5-1	few	-	CASRPGWGGDTEAFF	TGCGCCAGCAGGCCAGGCTGGGGCGGGGACACTGAAGCTTTCTTT
TRBJ2-2	TRBV20-1	many	TRBD2	CSASSGGSTGELFF	TGCAGTGCTAGTTCCGGGGGGAGCACCGGGGAGCTGTTTTTT
TRBJ2-1	TRBV12-3/TRBV12-4	-	-	CASSSDWSYNEQFF	TGTGCCAGCAGTTCGGACTGGTCCTACAATGAGCAGTTCTTC
TRBJ2-1	TRBV5-1	many	TRBD2	CASSSGTSGPYNEQFF	TGCGCCAGCAGCTCCGGGACTAGCGGACCTTACAATGAGCAGTTCTTC
TRBJ2-7	TRBV6-5	many	-	CASSSIDEQYF	TGTGCCAGCAGTTCTATAGACGAGCAGTACTTC
TRBJ2-1	TRBV24-1	-	TRBD2	CATSDSWGGRSRDEQFF	TGTGCCACCAGTGATAGCTGGGGCGGGAGGAGTAGGGATGAGCAGTTCTTC
TRBJ2-7	TRBV29-1	-	-	CSVHHQRADSSYEQYF	TGCAGCGTCCATCATCAGAGGGCGGACAGCTCCTACGAGCAGTACTTC